This TCR beta chain was captured by sequencing in a study of CD8+ T cells in alopecia areata. Points from the study as a whole: Lesional scalp, especially alopecia totalis/universalis, showed higher clonality than normal scalp.

cDNA reverse transcribed from extracted RNA served as the sequencing template. The repertoire was sequenced with immunoSEQ multiplex PCR; TCRdb's copy has only in-frame clones and lacks some. The sample consists of approximately 65,000 clones, 45% to 55% of them appearing once. Specimens obtained from alopecia areata patients comprised lesional scalp punch biopsies and peripheral blood. Researchers picked out CD4+ and CD8+ T cells from PBMCs by sorting. About this clone itself: Its antigen is unknown.

Sequencing was performed on CD8+ T cells sorted from blood, taken at week 0. The source is a human donor with alopecia areata.

The CDR3 loop is CSVPHTGELFF. CDR3 DNA sequence: TGCAGCGTTCCCCACACCGGGGAGCTGTTTTTT. V is TRBV29-1 and J is TRBJ2-2; D ambiguous. The CDR3 is 11 residues long. In germline, CDR1 is SQVTM, CDR2 ANQGSEA. The germline V and J ends were trimmed by 5 bases and 3 bases, with 4 bases remaining between them.